These 10 T cell receptor beta chains were all obtained from the same sample, sequenced in a study of blood T cell repertoires in COVID-19. TCRdb keeps only in-frame clones here, not all; method: immunoSEQ multiplex PCR. Seen here are some 110,000 clones, roughly four fifths observed once, and the top ten hold about 6%. The sample was peripheral blood. These receptors originate from a man at least 80 years old with COVID-19, enrolled during active disease.

The chain is built from TRBV10-1 and TRBJ2-2, with TRBD2 matching over 11 bases. CDR1 is WNHNN and CDR2 is SYGVQD in the germline V gene (reference sequence). V shed 3 bases and J 5 bases; nucleotides not matched to a gene: 11. The CDR3 contains 18 residues. CDR3 sequence reads: CASSEGTSGNGRTGELFF. The CDR3 nucleotides read TGCGCCAGCAGTGAAGGGACTAGCGGAAACGGGAGGACCGGGGAGCTGTTTTTT.

The chain has TRBV15 and TRBJ1-5, with D uncertain. This CDR3 is 16 amino acids long. CDR1 LNHNV and CDR2 YYDKDF come from the germline V gene (reference sequence). Trimming removed 4 bases at V and 3 bases at J, with 16 bases between. The CDR3 reads CATSKKWGGYNQPQHF. As DNA, the CDR3 is TGTGCCACCAGCAAAAAATGGGGAGGCTACAATCAGCCCCAGCATTTT.

This rearrangement joins TRBV7-9 to TRBJ2-4, with TRBD2 matching 8 bases. The CDR3 extends over 15 amino acids. Germline CDR1 reads SEHNR; CDR2 reads FQNEAQ (reference sequence). The V and J ends lost 2 bases and 13 bases, in that order; junction bases with no gene match: 13. Written as DNA, the CDR3 is TGTGCCAGCAGCTTAAGCACTGGCGGACTAGCCTTACAGTACTTC. Its translation is CASSLSTGGLALQYF.

The chain couples TRBV9 to TRBJ2-3, with a tentative D call TRBD2 (5 bases). The germline V gene encodes CDR1 SGDLS and CDR2 YYNGEE. V shed 4 bases and J shed 5 bases, with 17 bases lying between them. The CDR3 is made up of 15 amino acids. CDR3 sequence reads: CASSKESREGDTQYF. Here the CDR3 DNA reads TGTGCCAGCAGCAAAGAGAGCCGAGAGGGAGATACGCAGTATTTT.

The V call is TRBV6-1, the J call TRBJ2-7; perhaps TRBD2 as D (6 bases). V lost 2 bases to trimming and J lost 5 bases, with 10 bases between them. Germline lookup yields CDR1 MNHNS and CDR2 SASEGT. The CDR3 contains 13 residues. This chain's CDR3 is CASSERRGHEQYF. The CDR3 DNA reads as TGTGCCAGCAGTGAAAGGAGGGGCCACGAGCAGTACTTC.

This rearrangement joins TRBV21-1 to TRBJ1-5. TRBV21-1 is a known pseudogene. The CDR3 extends over 15 amino acids. CDR3 region: CASSKGYGSNQPQHF. CDR3 nucleotides: TGTGCCAGCAGCAAAGGATACGGGAGCAATCAGCCCCAGCATTTT.

The genes are TRBV6-2 or TRBV6-3 and TRBJ2-3; TRBD1 is a possible D gene (6 bases). Germline CDR1 MNHEY, CDR2 SVGEGT. V lost 4 bases to trimming and J lost 2 bases, with 13 bases between them. CDR3 size: 15 residues. This CDR3 is CASSWDDRNTDTQYF. Here the CDR3 DNA reads TGTGCCAGCAGTTGGGATGACAGGAACACAGATACGCAGTATTTT.

This clone was recorded a few times. The chain joins TRBV5-1 to TRBJ2-1; possible D gene TRBD1, 5 bases. Trimming pared 1 base from V and 6 bases from J, leaving 14 bases between. From germline, CDR1 is SGHRS and CDR2 YFSETQ. This CDR3 contains 15 residues. The CDR3 DNA reads TGCGCCAGCAGCTTGTTGGGGCTAGGTAGCAATGAGCAGTTCTTC. Its translation is CASSLLGLGSNEQFF.

This clone has only one observation. The CDR3, as DNA: TGTGCCACCAGCAGAGGGCAGGGGGGAGAGACCCAGTACTTC. Protein product: CATSRGQGGETQYF. The chain combines TRBV15 with TRBJ2-5, with D possibly matching TRBD1 (7 bases). The CDR3 is 14 residues long. Trimming pared 1 base from V and 4 bases from J, leaving 10 bases between. Looked up from germline, CDR1 is LNHNV and CDR2 is YYDKDF (reference sequence).

The V gene is TRBV19, the J gene TRBJ1-2; 9 nucleotides align to TRBD1. The CDR3 spans 14 residues. With 6 bases clipped from V and 3 bases from J, the junction kept 5 bases outside the gene matches. From germline, CDR1 is LNHDA and CDR2 SQIVND (reference sequence). CDR3: CASSKQGADYGYTF. DNA for the CDR3: TGTGCCAGTAGCAAACAGGGGGCGGACTATGGCTACACCTTC.